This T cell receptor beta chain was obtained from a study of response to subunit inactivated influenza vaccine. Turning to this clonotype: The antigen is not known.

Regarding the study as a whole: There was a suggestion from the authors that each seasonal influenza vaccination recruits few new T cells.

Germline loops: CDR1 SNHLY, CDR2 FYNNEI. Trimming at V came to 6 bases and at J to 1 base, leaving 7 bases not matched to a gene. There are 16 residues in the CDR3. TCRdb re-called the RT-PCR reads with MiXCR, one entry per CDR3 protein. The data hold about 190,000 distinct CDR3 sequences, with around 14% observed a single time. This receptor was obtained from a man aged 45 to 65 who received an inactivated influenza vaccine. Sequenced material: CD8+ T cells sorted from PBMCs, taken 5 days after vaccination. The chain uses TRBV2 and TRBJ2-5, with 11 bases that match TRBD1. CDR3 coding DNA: TGTGCCAGCAGCCCAGGGACAGGGGGTCTCCAAGAGACCCAGTACTTC. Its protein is CASSPGTGGLQETQYF.